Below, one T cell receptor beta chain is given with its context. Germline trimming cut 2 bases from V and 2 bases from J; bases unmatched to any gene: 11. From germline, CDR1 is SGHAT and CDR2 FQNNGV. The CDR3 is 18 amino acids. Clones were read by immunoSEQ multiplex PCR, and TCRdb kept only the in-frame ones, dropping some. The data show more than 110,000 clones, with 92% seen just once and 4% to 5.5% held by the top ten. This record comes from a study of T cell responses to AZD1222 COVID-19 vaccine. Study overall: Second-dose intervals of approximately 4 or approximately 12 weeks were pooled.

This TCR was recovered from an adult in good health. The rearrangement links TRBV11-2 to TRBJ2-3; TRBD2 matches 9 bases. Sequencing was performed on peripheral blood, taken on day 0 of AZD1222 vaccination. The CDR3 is CASSLIGGERGATDTQYF. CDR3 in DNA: TGTGCCAGCAGCTTAATCGGGGGTGAGCGGGGGGCCACAGATACGCAGTATTTT.